Listed here are 16 T cell receptor beta chains from one sample, sequenced in a study of cytomegalovirus exposure and HLA in healthy donors. Clones were sequenced by immunoSEQ multiplex PCR, and TCRdb holds only the in-frame ones, with some missing. The table includes roughly 52,000 clones, 90% to 95% detected once. What was sequenced was PBMCs. The receptors here all came from a woman between 18 and 30 years old in good health and CMV-seropositive.

The genes are TRBV11-2 and TRBJ1-1; 7 bases line up with TRBD1. The CDR3 covers 12 residues. V was clipped by 5 bases and J by 10 bases; unmatched bases: 7. Germline V lookup: CDR1 SGHAT, CDR2 FQNNGV. CDR3 amino acids: CASSLPQGRAFF. CDR3 nucleotide sequence: TGTGCCAGCAGCCTCCCACAGGGGAGAGCTTTCTTT.

This sequence joins TRBV9 and TRBJ2-5; 16 bases are a match to TRBD2. V lost 2 bases and J lost 1; bases outside the gene matches: 2. The CDR3 extends over 17 amino acids. In germline, CDR1 is SGDLS, CDR2 YYNGEE. CDR3 loop: CASSVGLAGGPQETQYF. CDR3 nucleotides: TGTGCCAGCAGCGTGGGACTAGCGGGGGGGCCCCAAGAGACCCAGTACTTC.

V usage is TRBV5-6 and J usage is TRBJ2-5; 7 bases line up with TRBD1. Germline CDR1 SGHDT, CDR2 YYEEEE. Unmatched junction bases numbered 11, after V lost 4 bases and J lost 5 bases. The CDR3 sequence is 15 residues long. This CDR3 reads CASSTPDRDRETQYF. Written as DNA, the CDR3 is TGTGCCAGCAGCACGCCCGACAGGGACCGGGAGACCCAGTACTTC. Variable domain in full (rest from reference TRBV5-6 and TRBJ2-5): DAGVTQSPTHLIKTRGQQVTLRCSPKSGHDTVSWYQQALGQGPQFIFQYYEEEERQRGNFPDRFSGHQFPNYSSELNVNALLLGDSALYLCASSTPDRDRETQYFGPGTRLLVL.

The chain has TRBV5-6 and TRBJ2-1, with TRBD2 identical over 8 bases. This CDR3 has 14 amino acids. V shed 0 bases, J shed 4 bases, and the junction held 0 bases outside the gene matches. The germline gives CDR1 SGHDT, CDR2 YYEEEE. The CDR3 protein is CASSLASGYNEQFF. DNA of the CDR3: TGTGCCAGCAGCTTGGCTAGCGGGTACAATGAGCAGTTCTTC. Together with reference TRBV5-6 and TRBJ2-1, the CDR3 gives the full variable domain: DAGVTQSPTHLIKTRGQQVTLRCSPKSGHDTVSWYQQALGQGPQFIFQYYEEEERQRGNFPDRFSGHQFPNYSSELNVNALLLGDSALYLCASSLASGYNEQFFGPGTRLTVL.

This clone appeared a single time. The V and J genes are TRBV6-5 and TRBJ1-1; D perhaps matches TRBD1 (5 bases). V lost 6 bases and J lost 9, with 14 bases in between. Germline CDR1 is MNHEY and CDR2 is SVGAGI. This CDR3 has 12 residues. The CDR3 here is CASSLPGIKAFF. The CDR3 DNA reads TGTGCCAGCAGCCTGCCAGGGATCAAAGCTTTCTTT.

J is TRBJ2-4 and V is TRBV9; tentative D call: TRBD1 (6 bases). The CDR3 runs to 13 residues. The V gene lost 5 bases and the J gene lost 9 bases, with 15 bases spanning the gap. The germline V gene has CDR1 SGDLS and CDR2 YYNGEE. The CDR3, as DNA: TGTGCCAGCAGTTCTACACAGGGTAGCATTCAGTACTTC. It encodes CASSSTQGSIQYF.

J is TRBJ2-3 and V is TRBV7-9; TRBD2 aligns across 12 bases. The ends lost 7 bases at V and 4 bases at J; junction bases unmatched: 15. The CDR3 runs 18 residues. Germline CDR1 is SEHNR and CDR2 is FQNEAQ (reference sequence). CDR3 bases: TGTGCCAGCAAGACTCTAGCGGGGGGGCCCTGGTTGTCAGATACGCAGTATTTT. Protein sequence: CASKTLAGGPWLSDTQYF.

The chain couples TRBV10-3 to TRBJ1-3, with 9 bases fitting TRBD1. The V segment lost 3 bases and the J segment 2 bases; nucleotides outside the gene matches: 5. The germline CDR1 and CDR2 sequences are ENHRY and SYGVKD. The length of the CDR3 is 16 residues. This chain's CDR3 is CAISEFRTGAGNTIYF. The CDR3 bases are TGTGCCATCAGTGAATTTAGGACAGGGGCTGGAAACACCATATATTTT.

The chain links TRBV9 to TRBJ2-3; D call uncertain. Germline V gives CDR1 SGDLS, CDR2 YYNGEE. Trimming removed 0 bases from V and 2 bases from J, with 10 bases in between. The CDR3 sequence is 15 residues long. The CDR3 DNA reads TGTGCCAGCAGCGTAGTCCCGGGTGACACAGATACGCAGTATTTT. It is translated as CASSVVPGDTDTQYF.

The CDR3 loop reads CASADDRGMGPLHF. In DNA form, the CDR3 reads TGTGCCAGCGCAGATGACAGGGGTATGGGTCCCCTCCACTTT. The chain joins TRBV27 to TRBJ1-6; 8 bases agree with TRBD1. This CDR3 has 14 amino acids. Per germline, CDR1 MNHEY and CDR2 SMNVEV (reference sequence). The trim removed 8 bases at V and 13 bases at J, leaving 13 bases unmatched.

The CDR3, as DNA: TGTGCCAGCTCACCACCGTTCCGGACAGGGGGGTCCAATGAGCAGTTCTTC. This sequence encodes CASSPPFRTGGSNEQFF. The V and J genes are TRBV18 and TRBJ2-1; 10 nucleotides line up with TRBD1. The V gene end was trimmed by 0 bases and the J gene end by 6 bases; junction bases not matched to a gene: 8. Germline CDR1 is KGHSH and CDR2 is LQKENI. The length of the CDR3 is 17 residues.

J is TRBJ1-2 and V is TRBV12-5, with 8 bases that match TRBD1. Germline CDR1 is LGHNT and CDR2 is FRNRAP. The CDR3 totals 14 residues. V lost 0 bases to trimming and J lost 14 bases; unmatched junction nucleotides: 11. The CDR3 is CASGLVPNDRGVTF. The DNA of the CDR3 is TGTGCTAGTGGTTTGGTACCCAACGACAGGGGTGTGACCTTC.

V usage is TRBV11-2 and J usage is TRBJ2-2; D is uncertain. Trimming removed 0 bases at V and 5 bases at J, with 10 bases between. The CDR3 has 15 amino acids. The V gene's germline CDR1 is SGHAT and CDR2 FQNNGV. CDR3 amino acids: CASSLDNSMTGELFF. The CDR3 DNA sequence: TGTGCCAGCAGCTTAGATAATAGCATGACCGGGGAGCTGTTTTTT.

Only one count was recorded for this clone. CDR3 bases: TGTGCCAGCAGCTACGACAGGGGAAGCAATCAGCCCCAGCATTTT. Translation: CASSYDRGSNQPQHF. The V and J genes are TRBV7-2 and TRBJ1-5, with 8 bases matching TRBD1. Germline values: CDR1 SGHTA, CDR2 FQGNSA. CDR3 size: 15 residues. J gave up 1 base and V 4 bases, and 3 bases lay outside the gene matches.

This chain joins TRBV6-1 and TRBJ1-1, with 10 bases matching TRBD1. Germline V gene sequence: CDR1 MNHNS, CDR2 SASEGT. The CDR3 extends over 15 amino acids. Trimming removed 5 bases from V and 4 bases from J; junction bases left unmatched: 7. DNA for the CDR3: TGTGCCAGCAGTTCTCAGGACAGGGGGAGCACTGAAGCTTTCTTT. Its protein is CASSSQDRGSTEAFF.

The chain carries TRBV4-3 and TRBJ2-5, with TRBD2 matching 11 bases. V lost 0 bases to trimming and J lost 5 bases; unmatched junction nucleotides: 5. This CDR3 has 16 residues. Germline CDR1 reads LGHNA; CDR2 reads YSLEER. The CDR3 sequence is CASSQDPSGGSETQYF. Written as DNA, the CDR3 is TGCGCCAGCAGCCAAGATCCTAGCGGGGGGTCGGAGACCCAGTACTTC.